The table lists the clone carrying this T cell receptor beta chain with many counts. The target antigen is unknown. Looked up from germline, CDR1 is ENHRY and CDR2 is SYGVKD. The CDR3 covers 15 residues. V was clipped by 2 bases and J by 4 bases; unmatched bases: 5. The data stem from a study of T cell repertoires in cytomegalovirus infection. Study-level information: CMV epitopes, recently identified HLA-C-restricted and well-studied HLA-B-restricted, were used.

Study-wide points: The study found HLA-C-restricted CMV-specific TCR beta clonotypes dominating the ex vivo response. Identification of carriers of CMV plus the relevant HLA was achieved through cumulative public TCR beta family frequency.

TCRdb reprocessed the reads with MiXCR, giving one entry per CDR3 protein. The profile shows approximately 910,000 distinct CDR3 sequences, approximately 31% of them singletons. The source of this sequence is a human donor in good health (CMV status not recorded). Some clones in this sample may be carry-over from other donors' samples. The rearrangement joins TRBV10-3 to TRBJ2-3; 8 bases match TRBD2. Sample: cultured CD8+ T cells from PBMCs, taken from culture after CMV antigen stimulation. The CDR3 spells CAISERGGHPDTQYF. As DNA, the CDR3 is TGTGCCATCAGTGAGCGGGGGGGGCACCCAGATACGCAGTATTTT.